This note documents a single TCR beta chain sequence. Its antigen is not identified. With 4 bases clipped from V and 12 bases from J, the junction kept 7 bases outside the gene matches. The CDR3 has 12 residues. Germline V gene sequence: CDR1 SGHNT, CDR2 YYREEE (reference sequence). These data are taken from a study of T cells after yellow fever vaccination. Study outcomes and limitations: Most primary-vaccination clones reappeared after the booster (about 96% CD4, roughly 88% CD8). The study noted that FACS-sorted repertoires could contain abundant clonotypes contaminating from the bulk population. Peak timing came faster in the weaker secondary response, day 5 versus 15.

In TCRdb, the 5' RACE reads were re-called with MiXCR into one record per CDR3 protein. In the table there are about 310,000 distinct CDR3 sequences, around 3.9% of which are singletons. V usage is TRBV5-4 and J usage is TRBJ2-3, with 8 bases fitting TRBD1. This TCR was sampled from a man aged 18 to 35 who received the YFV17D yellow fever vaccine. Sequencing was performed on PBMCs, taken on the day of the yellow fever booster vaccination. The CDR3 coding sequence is TGTGCCAGCAGCCCCGACAGGGGATCTCAGTATTTT. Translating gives CASSPDRGSQYF.